This T cell receptor beta chain was sequenced in a study of cytomegalovirus exposure and HLA in healthy donors. PCR primers comprised 60 Vbeta and 13 Jbeta primers. Profiling relied on immunoSEQ multiplex PCR, and the TCRdb table lists in-frame clones only, not all of them. The repertoire holds about 130,000 clones, with about 70% as singletons. The germline gives CDR1 MDHEN, CDR2 SYDVKM. The CDR3 has 15 amino acids. The V end was cut by 5 bases, the J end by 2 bases, with 15 bases between. The material sequenced was PBMCs. The TCR comes from a male donor in good health and CMV-seronegative. The genes are TRBV28 and TRBJ2-5; D might be TRBD1 (6 bases). CDR3 amino acids: CASSPGMGAQETQYF. CDR3 in DNA: TGTGCCAGCAGTCCGGGGATGGGGGCGCAAGAGACCCAGTACTTC.